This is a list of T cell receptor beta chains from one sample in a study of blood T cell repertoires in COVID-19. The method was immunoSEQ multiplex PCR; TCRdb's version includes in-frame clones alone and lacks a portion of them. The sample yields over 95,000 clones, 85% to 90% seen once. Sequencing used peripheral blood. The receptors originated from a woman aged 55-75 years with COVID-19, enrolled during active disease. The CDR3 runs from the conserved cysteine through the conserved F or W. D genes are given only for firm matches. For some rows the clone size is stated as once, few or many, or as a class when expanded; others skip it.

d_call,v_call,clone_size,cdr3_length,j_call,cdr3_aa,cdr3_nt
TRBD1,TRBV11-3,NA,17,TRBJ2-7,CASSLGHGQGAPYEQYF,TGTGCCAGCAGCTTAGGCCACGGACAGGGGGCCCCCTACGAGCAGTACTTC
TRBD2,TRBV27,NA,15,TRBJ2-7,CASSLRGTSPYEQYF,TGTGCCAGCAGTTTAAGGGGGACTAGTCCCTACGAGCAGTACTTC
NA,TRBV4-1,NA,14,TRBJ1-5,CASSLGPSPQPQHF,TGCGCCAGCAGCCTTGGGCCTTCCCCCCAGCCCCAGCATTTT
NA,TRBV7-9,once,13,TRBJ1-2,CASSSPQNYGYTF,TGTGCCAGCAGCTCCCCCCAAAACTATGGCTACACCTTC
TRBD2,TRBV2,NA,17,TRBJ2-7,CASVGTSGGISSYEQYF,TGTGCCAGCGTCGGGACTAGCGGGGGAATCAGCTCCTACGAGCAGTACTTC
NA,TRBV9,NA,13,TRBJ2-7,CASSVAPGKEQYF,TGTGCCAGCAGCGTAGCTCCAGGGAAGGAGCAGTACTTC
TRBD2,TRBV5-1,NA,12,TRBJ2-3,CASSREADTQYF,TGCGCCAGCAGCCGGGAGGCAGATACGCAGTATTTT
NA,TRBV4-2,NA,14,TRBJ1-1,CASSQGTVNTEAFF,TGTGCCAGCAGCCAAGGGACAGTGAACACTGAAGCTTTCTTT
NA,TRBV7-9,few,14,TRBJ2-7,CASSQDVRHYEQYF,TGTGCCAGCAGCCAAGACGTCAGACACTACGAGCAGTACTTC
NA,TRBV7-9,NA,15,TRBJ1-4,CASSLGARPNEKLFF,TGTGCCAGCAGCTTAGGCGCCAGGCCTAATGAAAAACTGTTTTTT
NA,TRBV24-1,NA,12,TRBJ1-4,CAAYGLGEKLFF,TGTGCCGCCTACGGACTGGGTGAAAAACTGTTTTTT
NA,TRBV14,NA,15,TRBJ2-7,CASSSRPEPLNEQYF,TGTGCCAGCAGCAGTCGACCGGAGCCTCTAAACGAGCAGTACTTC
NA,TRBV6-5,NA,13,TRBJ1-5,CASSYRPRQPQHF,TGTGCCAGCAGTTACCGCCCGCGTCAGCCCCAGCATTTT